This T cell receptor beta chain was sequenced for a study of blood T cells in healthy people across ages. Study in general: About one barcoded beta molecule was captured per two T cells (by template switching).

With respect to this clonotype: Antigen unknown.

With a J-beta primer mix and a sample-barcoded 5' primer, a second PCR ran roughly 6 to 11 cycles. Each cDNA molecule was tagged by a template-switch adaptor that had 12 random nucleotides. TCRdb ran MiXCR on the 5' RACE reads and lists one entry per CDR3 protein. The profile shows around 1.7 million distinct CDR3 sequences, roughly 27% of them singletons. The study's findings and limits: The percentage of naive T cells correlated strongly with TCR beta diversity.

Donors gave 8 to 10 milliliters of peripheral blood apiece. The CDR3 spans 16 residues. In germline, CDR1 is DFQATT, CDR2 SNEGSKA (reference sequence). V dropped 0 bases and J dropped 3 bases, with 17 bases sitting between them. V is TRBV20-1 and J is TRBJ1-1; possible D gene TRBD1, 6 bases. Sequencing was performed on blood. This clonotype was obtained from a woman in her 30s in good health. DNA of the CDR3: TGCAGTGCTAGAGATCGGACAGCACCTACCTACACTGAAGCTTTCTTT. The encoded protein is CSARDRTAPTYTEAFF.